The entry that follows covers one TCR beta chain sequence. Its antigen remains unknown. The data belong to a study of T-cell reconstitution after alpha-beta-depleted transplantation in children. As it was prepared, the TCRbeta library received unique molecular identifiers. TCRdb redid the calling of the PCR reads with MiXCR, one entry per CDR3 protein. The sample lists some 120,000 distinct CDR3 sequences, more than 20% seen once, with 10% in the top ten. Germline CDR1 and CDR2: DFQATT and SNEGSKA (reference sequence). V was clipped by 6 bases and J by 5 bases; unmatched bases: 1. This CDR3 has 11 amino acids. The study, taken as a whole, reports: T-cell counts and diversity were attributed mostly to newly produced T cells one year after transplant.

This chain links TRBV20-1 with TRBJ2-5; the match to TRBD1 covers 9 bases. The receptor was isolated from a male patient between 2 and 15 years old who had a stem cell transplant for chronic granulomatous disease, so the T cells may come from the graft donor. The sample here was PBMCs, mostly from graft donor cells, taken 180 days after TCRalphabeta/CD19-depleted stem cell transplant. CDR3 in amino acids: CSAGQGETQYF. CDR3 sequence (DNA): TGCAGTGCCGGACAGGGGGAGACCCAGTACTTC.